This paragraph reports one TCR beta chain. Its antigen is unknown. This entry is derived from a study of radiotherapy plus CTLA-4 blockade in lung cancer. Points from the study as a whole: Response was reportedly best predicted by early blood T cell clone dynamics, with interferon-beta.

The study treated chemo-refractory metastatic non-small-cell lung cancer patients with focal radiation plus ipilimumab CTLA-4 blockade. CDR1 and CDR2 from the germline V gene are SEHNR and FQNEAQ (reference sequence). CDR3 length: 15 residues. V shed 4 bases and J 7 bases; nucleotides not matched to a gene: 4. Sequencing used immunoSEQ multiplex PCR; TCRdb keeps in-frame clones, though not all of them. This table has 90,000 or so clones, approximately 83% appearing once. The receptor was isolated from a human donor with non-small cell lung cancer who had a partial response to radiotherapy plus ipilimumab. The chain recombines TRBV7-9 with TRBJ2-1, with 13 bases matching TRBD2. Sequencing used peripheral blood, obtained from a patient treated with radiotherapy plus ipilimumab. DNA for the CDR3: TGTGCCAGCAGCTCGGGACTAGCGGGACATAATGAGCAGTTCTTC. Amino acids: CASSSGLAGHNEQFF.